This T cell receptor (beta chain) was obtained from a study of T-cell reconstitution after alpha-beta-depleted transplantation in children (dated by TCRdb to about 2016). Background for the entire study: Using TCR repertoire profiling, the study quantitatively followed how T-cell immune reconstitution unfolded in children after TCRalphabeta/CD19-depleted allogeneic hematopoietic cell transplantation. Overall study results and their limits: In some patients, the high TCRbeta diversity seen at day 60 was put down to recipient T cells and intrathymic progenitors that had survived conditioning. The apparently early alphabetaT-cell count recovery about two months after transplant was reportedly dependent on only several hundred rapidly expanded clones derived from non-depleted graft cells. The frequencies of hyperexpanded clones fell over the following months, and after one year, T-cell counts and TCRbeta diversity were mostly attributed to newly produced T cells.

CDR3 length: 12 amino acids, cysteine to phenylalanine. Only the CDR3 DNA is retained, 36 bases long and in frame from the first base. Per the germline V gene (reference sequence), DFQATT is the CDR1 and SNEGSKA is the CDR2. V is clipped by 4 bases and J by 5 bases, and the sequence between their germline boundaries is 6 bases long. Libraries were constructed by PCR. These reads were obtained on an Illumina HiSeq 2500. Molecular barcoding was employed in the preparation of TCR libraries, with unique molecular identifiers being used to normalize TCRbeta repertoire quantification. Through fastp at Q25 and MiXCR, TCRdb rebuilt clones from the public reads, retaining in-frame beta chains. For every CDR3 protein sequence, its rows merge into one entry that carries the most common genes and DNA. The sample data list about 600,000 distinct CDR3 sequences, and approximately 22% of these were observed just once. In total, the top ten clones hold over 12% of the sample.

This specimen's treatment or condition label, interpreted: allogeneic hematopoietic cell transplantation with graft depleted of TCRalphabeta T cells and CD19 B cells. TCRalphabeta/CD19-depleted allogeneic hematopoietic cell grafts were given to the transplant recipients, all of whom were children. This clonotype was observed a few times. The clone's antigen remains unknown. No much larger clonotype is one base removed from it; base qualities were not supplied. The source is a boy in the first two years of life who had a stem cell transplant for acute myeloid leukemia, so the T cells may come from the graft donor. The input for sequencing was PBMCs, mostly from graft donor cells, taken 360 days after TCRalphabeta/CD19-depleted stem cell transplant. Recombination joined TRBV20-1 with TRBJ1-6, and perhaps TRBD1 as D gene, on 5 matching bases. The nucleotide sequence is given as TGCAGTGCTATGGGGGATAATTCACCCCTCCACTTT. This codes for CSAMGDNSPLHF.